This T cell receptor beta chain was retrieved from a study of cytomegalovirus exposure and HLA in healthy donors. Notes on the study in general: Being productive about 87% or about 30% of the time was typical of most TCR beta V segments in an earlier analysis. Some V segments could not be told apart, so they were left out, TRBV6-2 and TRBV6-3 among them.

As for this clone: Its antigen is as yet unknown.

Primers for the PCR totalled 60 Vbeta and 13 Jbeta. Sequencing used immunoSEQ multiplex PCR; TCRdb keeps in-frame clones, though not all of them. This table has around 130,000 clones, just under 80% appearing once. CDR1 MDHEN and CDR2 SYDVKM come from the germline V gene. V lost 2 bases, J lost 10 bases, and 12 bases lay in between. This CDR3 region has 13 residues. What was sequenced was PBMCs. This TCR was sampled from a man aged 25 to 40 in good health and CMV-seronegative. The genes are TRBV28 and TRBJ1-5, with TRBD1 as a possible D gene (6 bases). The CDR3 region has the DNA TGTGCCAGCAGTTTAGGGGGGGCCCAACCCCAGCATTTT. Its translation: CASSLGGAQPQHF. Full variable domain (missing parts from reference TRBV28 and TRBJ1-5): DVKVTQSSRYLVKRTGEKVFLECVQDMDHENMFWYRQDPGLGLRLIYFSYDVKMKEKGDIPEGYSVSREKKERFSLILESASTNQTSMYLCASSLGGAQPQHFGDGTRLSIL.